This record concerns one TCR beta chain sequence. Its antigen is unknown. These data come from a study of resident and recirculating memory T cells in vitiligo. Turning to the study itself: Epidermis came from shave biopsies of lesional and nonlesional sites, plus PBMCs.

Libraries were prepared by immunoSEQ multiplex PCR; TCRdb keeps only in-frame clonotypes and omits some of them. The table lists more than 65,000 clones, roughly nine tenths of them singletons, with 4% to 5.5% in the top ten. This CDR3 spans 16 amino acids. V shed 0 bases and J 6 bases; nucleotides not matched to a gene: 6. The germline V gene encodes CDR1 SGDLS and CDR2 YYNGEE. Overall study findings and caveats: Vitiligo lesions lacked a unique dominant clone, and clonality varied.

No change in lesions over the prior 6 months defined stable disease. The rearrangement links TRBV9 to TRBJ2-2; TRBD1 aligns across 9 bases. Sequencing input: blood. This sequence originates from a male donor with vitiligo. CDR3 loop: CASSVENRGRAGELFF. The CDR3, as DNA: TGTGCCAGCAGCGTAGAAAACAGGGGGCGCGCCGGGGAGCTGTTTTTT.